The present entry profiles one T cell receptor (beta chain) with its context. What it binds is not known. Method: immunoSEQ multiplex PCR; TCRdb's copy keeps in-frame clones and lacks some. In the table there are 37,000 or so clones, roughly 87% of which are singletons. The germline V gene has CDR1 SEHNR and CDR2 FQNEAQ (reference sequence). V dropped 5 bases and J dropped 2 bases, with 14 bases sitting between them. The CDR3 has 15 residues. Intraepithelial and lamina propria lymphocytes were isolated from graft specimens. This sample was included in a study of graft-versus-host responses after intestinal transplantation. In the study overall: Recipients across the board were started on anti-thymocyte globulin induction, then kept on tacrolimus and steroids for 2 to 4 years.

Findings and limits, study-wide: Where graft-donor T cell macrochimerism was present, patients had high graft-versus-host to host-versus-graft clonal ratios in allografts. An association linked early post-transplant HvG declines with peak circulating GvH clone levels. GvH clones surfaced in recipient marrow, some emerging earlier in ileum or blood.

The receptor was isolated from a human patient who received an intestinal transplant, so some T cells may come from the graft donor. The sample was ileum tissue, taken 200 to 210 days after intestinal transplant. This chain links TRBV7-9 with TRBJ2-3; D possibly corresponds to TRBD2 (6 bases). The CDR3 here is CASSAGTSYTDTQYF. The CDR3 DNA reads as TGTGCCAGCAGCGCCGGGACTTCCTACACAGATACGCAGTATTTT.